Following are 16 T cell receptor beta chains from one sample sequenced in a study of human versus mouse CDR3 diversity and MHC coevolution. Repertoires were generated with immunoSEQ multiplex PCR, while TCRdb's copy carries only in-frame clones and drops some. Among tens of thousands of clones listed, roughly 93% were seen once. What was sequenced was naive CD4+ T cells from blood. Subset denoted: CD45RO-negative CD62L-positive naive CD4 T cells. These receptors originate from a person in their sixties in good health.

The chain couples TRBV11-2 to TRBJ2-1; D is perhaps TRBD2 (6 bases). CDR3 length equals 14 residues. CDR1 is SGHAT, CDR2 FQNNGV, per germline. Between the trimmed V and J ends, which lost 5 bases and 3 bases, there was a span of 11 bases. The DNA for the CDR3 is TGTGCCAGCAGCATTAGCGGACTCTACAATGAGCAGTTCTTC. This codes for CASSISGLYNEQFF.

CDR3 amino acids: CASSSTGSSGNTIYF. CDR3 coding DNA: TGTGCCAGTAGTAGCACAGGGAGCTCTGGAAACACCATATATTTT. V is TRBV19 and J is TRBJ1-3, with D maybe TRBD1 (6 bases). CDR1 is LNHDA, CDR2 SQIVND, per germline (reference sequence). With 4 bases removed from V and 0 bases from J, the gap between germline ends came to 10 bases. This CDR3 region has 15 residues.

The chain employs TRBV5-1 and TRBJ2-1; 15 nucleotides line up with TRBD2. The CDR3 has 14 residues. V lost 6 bases, J lost 9 bases, and 4 bases stayed unmatched. Germline loops: CDR1 SGHRS, CDR2 YFSETQ. CDR3: CASNGLAGGREQFF. DNA for the CDR3: TGCGCCAGCAACGGACTAGCGGGAGGGCGTGAGCAGTTCTTC.

The rearrangement links TRBV9 to TRBJ2-2, with TRBD2 identical over 8 bases. With 1 base clipped from V and 0 bases from J, the junction kept 5 bases outside the gene matches. CDR3 size: 17 residues. Per the germline V gene, CDR1 is SGDLS and CDR2 is YYNGEE. CDR3 protein: CASSVRSGLANTGELFF. CDR3 DNA sequence: TGTGCCAGCAGCGTAAGATCGGGACTAGCGAACACCGGGGAGCTGTTTTTT.

This clone has just a few counts. J is TRBJ2-6 and V is TRBV5-1, with D maybe TRBD1 (6 bases). Germline values: CDR1 SGHRS, CDR2 YFSETQ. The CDR3 extends over 20 amino acids. V gave up 2 bases and J gave up 1 base, with 22 bases separating them. This chain's CDR3 is CASSLLTAAGATSGANVLTF. The CDR3 DNA reads TGCGCCAGCAGCTTATTAACAGCGGCAGGGGCAACTTCTGGGGCCAACGTCCTGACTTTC.

V usage is TRBV7-3 and J usage is TRBJ2-2; 11 nucleotides align to TRBD2. V trimming: 4 bases; J trimming: 7 bases; junction bases outside the gene matches: 5. Germline CDR1 SGHTA, CDR2 FQGTGA. The CDR3 length is 15 residues. CDR3 DNA sequence: TGTGCCAGCAGCTACCTAGCGGGAGGAGTCGGGGAGCTGTTTTTT. Translation: CASSYLAGGVGELFF. The complete variable domain, with remaining parts taken from reference TRBV7-3 and TRBJ2-2, reads GAGVSQTPSNKVTEKGKYVELRCDPISGHTALYWYRQSLGQGPEFLIYFQGTGAADDSGLPNDRFFAVRPEGSVSTLKIQRTERGDSAVYLCASSYLAGGVGELFFGEGSRLTVL.

V and J are TRBV7-8 and TRBJ1-3, with unresolved D. Germline CDR1 SGHVS, CDR2 FQNEAQ. V was trimmed by 0 bases and J by 3 bases, leaving 6 bases between them. CDR3 size: 14 residues. The CDR3 loop reads CASSLAGGGNTIYF. The CDR3 DNA sequence: TGTGCCAGCAGCTTAGCCGGAGGTGGAAACACCATATATTTT.

This chain uses TRBV29-1 with TRBJ2-1; 12 bases agree with TRBD2. V shed 7 bases, J shed 5 bases, and the junction held 6 bases outside the gene matches. Per the germline V gene, CDR1 is SQVTM and CDR2 is ANQGSEA. The CDR3 runs 14 residues. The CDR3 DNA sequence: TGCAGCGCTTCCTGGACTAGCGGGAACAATGAGCAGTTCTTC. The encoded protein is CSASWTSGNNEQFF.

The chain is built from TRBV10-2 and TRBJ1-2; 9 bases fit TRBD1. Germline V gene sequence: CDR1 WSHSY, CDR2 SAAADI. This CDR3 is 16 amino acids long. V shed 4 bases, J shed 3 bases, and the junction held 9 bases outside the gene matches. For the CDR3, the DNA is TGCGCCAGCAGTGGGGCTCTCACAGGGGGCGACTATGGCTACACCTTC. This codes for CASSGALTGGDYGYTF.

This clone came up once. The chain recombines TRBV2 with TRBJ2-5; 8 bases are shared with TRBD2. The CDR3 has 15 residues. With V trimmed by 4 bases and J by 5 bases, 9 bases remained unmatched. From germline, CDR1 is SNHLY and CDR2 FYNNEI. CDR3 in DNA: TGTGCCAGCAGTGCCGGGGACGGGGGGGTGGAGACCCAGTACTTC. This codes for CASSAGDGGVETQYF.

The chain recombines TRBV7-3 with TRBJ2-3; D gene unclear. Per germline, CDR1 SGHTA and CDR2 FQGTGA. Trimming stripped 5 bases from V and 0 bases from J, with 9 bases between. The CDR3 runs to 14 residues. The CDR3 DNA follows: TGTGCCAGCAGCCAAAGCTACAGCACAGATACGCAGTATTTT. Translating gives CASSQSYSTDTQYF. The variable domain in full, completed from reference TRBV7-3 and TRBJ2-3, reads GAGVSQTPSNKVTEKGKYVELRCDPISGHTALYWYRQSLGQGPEFLIYFQGTGAADDSGLPNDRFFAVRPEGSVSTLKIQRTERGDSAVYLCASSQSYSTDTQYFGPGTRLTVL.

This clone has only one observation. The V call is TRBV25-1, the J call TRBJ2-3, with a possible D match to TRBD1 (5 bases). Trimming pared 11 bases from V and 1 base from J, leaving 13 bases between. The CDR3 has 13 amino acids. Germline V lookup: CDR1 MGHDK, CDR2 SYGVNS. The CDR3 here is CAVQVGGTDTQYF. For the CDR3, the DNA is TGTGCCGTACAGGTTGGGGGCACAGATACGCAGTATTTT.

J is TRBJ2-1 and V is TRBV19; 9 nucleotides align to TRBD1. V lost 0 bases and J lost 3; bases outside the gene matches: 6. Germline V gene lookup returns CDR1 LNHDA and CDR2 SQIVND (reference sequence). The CDR3 consists of 17 residues. The chain's CDR3 is CASSIEMGQGLYNEQFF. The CDR3 bases are TGTGCCAGTAGTATAGAAATGGGACAGGGACTCTACAATGAGCAGTTCTTC.

The J gene is TRBJ2-1, the V gene TRBV5-1; 7 positions match TRBD2. The V segment lost 4 bases and the J segment 5 bases; nucleotides outside the gene matches: 9. The CDR3 has 15 residues. In germline, CDR1 is SGHRS, CDR2 YFSETQ. The CDR3 here is CASSIDLAGHNEQFF. The CDR3 DNA reads TGCGCCAGCAGCATCGACTTAGCGGGCCACAATGAGCAGTTCTTC.

The rearrangement joins TRBV6-5 to TRBJ1-1; D remains ambiguous. The V end was cut by 10 bases, the J end by 6 bases, with 15 bases between. The germline V gene has CDR1 MNHEY and CDR2 SVGAGI. CDR3 length equals 12 residues. CDR3 residues: CATKRGSAEAFF. CDR3 sequence (DNA): TGTGCCACCAAGCGGGGATCGGCTGAAGCTTTCTTT.

This clone is a singleton in its sample. This rearrangement joins TRBV11-3 to TRBJ2-7, with 8 nucleotides matching TRBD1. The germline gives CDR1 SGHNT, CDR2 YENEEA. The length of the CDR3 is 12 residues. V shed 5 bases, J shed 8 bases, and the junction held 5 bases outside the gene matches. As DNA, the CDR3 is TGTGCCAGCAGCCGACAGGGGATGCAGCAGTACTTC. Translated: CASSRQGMQQYF.